Listed here is a single T cell receptor (beta chain). Its antigen is as yet unknown. Assay: immunoSEQ multiplex PCR; the TCRdb copy retains only in-frame clones and omits some. The sample has about 60,000 clones, under 95% seen once. This record comes from a study of PD-1 blockade in classical Hodgkin lymphoma. Notes on the study in general: Nivolumab initiated under 1 year post-ASCT led to patient exclusion. No one has yet defined what causes the repertoire differences, which may be disease activity or prior therapy. Complete responders' baseline diversity resembled that of newly diagnosed patients.

Trimming took off 4 bases at V and 6 bases at J, with 8 bases between the two ends. This CDR3 is built from 12 residues. Germline V lookup: CDR1 SNHLY, CDR2 FYNNEI. All trial patients relapsed after autologous stem cell transplantation. Relapsed/refractory classical Hodgkin lymphoma patients had complete, partial or progressive responses. The sample was peripheral blood mononuclear cells (PBMCs), taken at baseline. V usage is TRBV2 and J usage is TRBJ2-3; D is unresolved. The source of this sequence is a human donor with classical Hodgkin lymphoma. The CDR3 region is CASSVVADTQYF. The CDR3 DNA sequence: TGTGCCAGCAGTGTTGTCGCTGATACGCAGTATTTT.